Below are 22 T cell receptor beta chains sequenced from a single sample in a study of cytomegalovirus exposure and HLA in healthy donors. The PCR was carried out with 60 Vbeta primers and 13 Jbeta primers. TCRdb's copy holds only in-frame clones and misses some; the assay was immunoSEQ multiplex PCR. The table records 110,000 or so clones, 77% of them present only once. Material for sequencing was PBMCs. Every receptor here comes from a man in his fifties or sixties in good health and CMV-seropositive.

V usage is TRBV19 and J usage is TRBJ1-2; no clear D. The CDR3 consists of 14 residues. Germline V gene sequence: CDR1 LNHDA, CDR2 SQIVND (reference sequence). V lost 7 bases and J 4 bases, leaving 16 bases between the germline ends. The CDR3 here is CASTYSDVGYGYTF. CDR3 DNA: TGTGCCAGTACCTATAGCGACGTGGGCTATGGCTACACCTTC.

The rearrangement uses TRBV5-1 and TRBJ2-3; TRBD2 agrees at 9 bases. V lost 3 bases, J lost 2 bases, and 4 bases stayed unmatched. The CDR3 totals 15 residues. The germline gives CDR1 SGHRS, CDR2 YFSETQ. In DNA, the CDR3 is TGCGCCAGCAGCTGGGGACTAGCCAACACAGATACGCAGTATTTT. Encoded protein: CASSWGLANTDTQYF.

V usage is TRBV11-3 and J usage is TRBJ2-7, with D possibly being TRBD2 (7 bases). Germline CDR1 SGHNT, CDR2 YENEEA. There are 13 residues in the CDR3. The V end was cut by 3 bases, the J end by 6 bases, with 12 bases between. The CDR3 nucleotides are TGTGCCAGCAGCTTGGGGGGGCAACGCGAGCAGTACTTC. This codes for CASSLGGQREQYF.

The J gene is TRBJ2-3, the V gene TRBV4-2; possibly TRBD2 for D (5 bases). Germline assignment: CDR1 LGHNA and CDR2 YNFKEQ. This CDR3 is built from 13 residues. The V gene lost 5 bases and the J gene lost 3 bases, with 9 bases spanning the gap. CDR3 DNA: TGTGCCAGCAGCGGGAGTAAAACAGATACGCAGTATTTT. This encodes CASSGSKTDTQYF.

The chain is built from TRBV10-3 and TRBJ2-1; 10 nucleotides match TRBD2. With 5 bases clipped from V and 7 bases from J, the junction kept 5 bases outside the gene matches. Germline loops: CDR1 ENHRY, CDR2 SYGVKD. The CDR3 is made up of 14 amino acids. The CDR3 loop reads CAISWSSGSNEQFF. CDR3 coding DNA: TGTGCCATCAGTTGGTCTAGCGGGAGTAATGAGCAGTTCTTC.

This sequence joins TRBV28 and TRBJ1-1; a weak D match, TRBD1 (5 bases). Germline CDR1 is MDHEN and CDR2 is SYDVKM. CDR3 length: 16 residues. V lost 5 bases and J lost 0, with 16 bases in between. The chain's CDR3 is CASSLARGFMNTEAFF. Here the CDR3 DNA reads TGTGCCAGCAGTCTCGCTAGGGGATTTATGAACACTGAAGCTTTCTTT.

The chain recombines TRBV4-2 with TRBJ2-7; 11 bases align to TRBD2. The CDR3 totals 16 residues. CDR1 is LGHNA, CDR2 YNFKEQ, per germline. After removal of 0 bases from V and 0 bases from J, the junction contained 1 base not matched to a gene. In nucleotides, the CDR3 is TGTGCCAGCAGCCAAGATGGGACTAGCGGCTCCTACGAGCAGTACTTC. Translation gives CASSQDGTSGSYEQYF.

This clone was recorded a few times. The chain combines TRBV18 with TRBJ1-2, with 9 nucleotides matching TRBD1. Germline CDR1 is KGHSH and CDR2 is LQKENI. The CDR3 is 14 residues long. The V and J ends lost 3 bases and 3 bases, in that order; junction bases with no gene match: 2. For the CDR3, the DNA is TGTGCCAGCTCACCGGGACAGGGATACTATGGCTACACCTTC. Translation gives CASSPGQGYYGYTF. Filled out from reference TRBV18 and TRBJ1-2, the complete variable domain reads NAGVMQNPRHLVRRRGQEARLRCSPMKGHSHVYWYRQLPEEGLKFMVYLQKENIIDESGMPKERFSAEFPKEGPSILRIQQVVRGDSAAYFCASSPGQGYYGYTFGSGTRLTVV.

The gene calls are TRBV6-5 and TRBJ1-2; D gene uncertain. CDR3 length: 14 amino acids. Germline V gives CDR1 MNHEY, CDR2 SVGAGI. V was cut by 0 bases and J by 3 bases, with 8 bases left in between. The CDR3 loop reads CASSYSTVDYGYTF. Written as DNA, the CDR3 is TGTGCCAGCAGTTACTCTACGGTGGACTATGGCTACACCTTC.

In its sample, this clone was seen once. V is TRBV7-9 and J is TRBJ2-2; 12 nucleotides align to TRBD2. J was trimmed by 6 bases and V by 6 bases; bases with no gene match: 11. The length of the CDR3 is 17 residues. CDR1 is SEHNR, CDR2 FQNEAQ, per germline (reference sequence). CDR3 DNA sequence: TGTGCCAGCAGGACTAGCGGGAGAGGTCTTTTATCCGGGGAGCTGTTTTTT. Its protein product is CASRTSGRGLLSGELFF.

This chain connects TRBV2 to TRBJ2-3, with 7 bases aligning to TRBD2. V lost 4 bases, J lost 1 base, and 5 bases stayed unmatched. This CDR3 is 15 amino acids long. Germline V gene lookup returns CDR1 SNHLY and CDR2 FYNNEI. The CDR3 DNA reads as TGTGCCAGCAGTGCTACTAGCGATCGCACAGATACGCAGTATTTT. It yields the protein CASSATSDRTDTQYF.

V is TRBV9 and J is TRBJ2-7; TRBD2 aligns across 8 bases. J gave up 6 bases and V 4 bases, and 6 bases lay outside the gene matches. CDR1 SGDLS and CDR2 YYNGEE come from the germline V gene. There are 13 residues in the CDR3. This CDR3 is CASSPAAGGEQYF. For the CDR3, the DNA is TGTGCCAGCAGCCCTGCCGCGGGAGGCGAGCAGTACTTC.

CDR3 amino acids: CASSWDSSNYGYTF. Written as DNA, the CDR3 is TGTGCCAGCAGCTGGGACAGCTCTAACTATGGCTACACCTTC. This sequence joins TRBV6-6 and TRBJ1-2; 7 nucleotides match TRBD1. Germline V gene sequence: CDR1 MNHNY, CDR2 SVGAGI (reference sequence). After removal of 6 bases from V and 0 bases from J, the junction contained 4 bases not matched to a gene. The CDR3 contains 14 residues.

CDR3 nucleotide sequence: TGCGCCAGCAGCCCGTTAAACAGGGTTGAAAAACTGTTTTTT. Translating it yields CASSPLNRVEKLFF. This chain links TRBV5-1 with TRBJ1-4; D might be TRBD1 (6 bases). This CDR3 region has 14 residues. Trimming shortened V by 4 bases and J by 7 bases, and 14 bases separated the two germline ends. The V gene's germline CDR1 is SGHRS and CDR2 YFSETQ.

The V and J genes are TRBV4-2 and TRBJ2-5; weak D call: TRBD2 (5 bases). CDR1 LGHNA and CDR2 YNFKEQ come from the germline V gene. This CDR3 has 13 residues. Trimming removed 1 base at V and 11 bases at J, with 14 bases between. The CDR3 loop reads CASSQGSSWEQYF. CDR3 sequence (DNA): TGTGCCAGCAGCCAAGGGTCCTCGTGGGAGCAGTACTTC.

This clone was seen once. The CDR3 loop reads CASSPRAGGYNEQFF. As DNA, the CDR3 is TGTGCCAGTAGTCCCCGGGCAGGGGGCTACAATGAGCAGTTCTTC. V is TRBV2 and J is TRBJ2-1, with TRBD1 matching over 7 bases. The trim removed 9 bases at V and 3 bases at J, leaving 11 bases unmatched. The CDR3 spans 15 residues. The germline CDR1 and CDR2 sequences are SNHLY and FYNNEI.

This chain connects TRBV19 to TRBJ2-1, with D uncertain. The CDR3 is 15 amino acids. The V end was cut by 3 bases, the J end by 4 bases, with 13 bases between. Germline loops: CDR1 LNHDA, CDR2 SQIVND (reference sequence). The CDR3 spells CASSISALSYNEQFF. CDR3 bases: TGTGCCAGTAGTATTTCGGCACTATCGTACAATGAGCAGTTCTTC.

This chain uses TRBV7-2 with TRBJ2-1, with D perhaps matching TRBD2 (5 bases). CDR1 and CDR2 (germline): SGHTA, FQGNSA. V lost 1 base and J 0 bases, leaving 7 bases between the germline ends. The CDR3 is 15 amino acids. CDR3 sequence reads: CASSLGLASYNEQFF. The CDR3 DNA reads TGTGCCAGCAGCTTAGGGCTAGCCTCCTACAATGAGCAGTTCTTC.

The rearrangement joins TRBV15 to TRBJ2-1; TRBD1 might be the D (6 bases). The CDR3 is made up of 15 amino acids. CDR1 is LNHNV and CDR2 is YYDKDF in the germline V gene (reference sequence). V was shortened by 0 bases and J by 6 bases, with 12 bases between the two germline ends. CDR3 bases: TGTGCCACCAGCAGAGATCGAAGGGGGAGCAATGAGCAGTTCTTC. It specifies CATSRDRRGSNEQFF.

The chain recombines TRBV4-1 with TRBJ1-4; TRBD1 agrees at 11 bases. V dropped 1 base and J dropped 4; count of bases not matched to a gene: 8. Per the germline V gene, CDR1 is MGHRA and CDR2 is YSYEKL. There are 18 residues in the CDR3. The CDR3 here is CASSQGTGQGVINEKLFF. The DNA for the CDR3 is TGCGCCAGCAGCCAAGGAACGGGACAGGGGGTCATTAATGAAAAACTGTTTTTT.

The genes are TRBV6-6 and TRBJ1-1; D uncertain. This CDR3 has 14 amino acids. Germline V lookup: CDR1 MNHNY, CDR2 SVGAGI (reference sequence). V was cut by 7 bases and J by 6 bases, with 18 bases left in between. The CDR3 protein is CASIPYSQISEAFF. In DNA form, the CDR3 reads TGTGCCAGCATCCCCTACAGTCAGATTTCTGAAGCTTTCTTT.

This sequence joins TRBV4-2 and TRBJ1-3, with TRBD1 identical over 12 bases. CDR1 is LGHNA, CDR2 YNFKEQ, per germline. Germline trimming cut 4 bases from V and 0 bases from J; bases unmatched to any gene: 1. The CDR3 contains 16 residues. DNA for the CDR3: TGTGCCAGCAGCCGGGACAGGGGGCTCTCTGGAAACACCATATATTTT. It encodes CASSRDRGLSGNTIYF.